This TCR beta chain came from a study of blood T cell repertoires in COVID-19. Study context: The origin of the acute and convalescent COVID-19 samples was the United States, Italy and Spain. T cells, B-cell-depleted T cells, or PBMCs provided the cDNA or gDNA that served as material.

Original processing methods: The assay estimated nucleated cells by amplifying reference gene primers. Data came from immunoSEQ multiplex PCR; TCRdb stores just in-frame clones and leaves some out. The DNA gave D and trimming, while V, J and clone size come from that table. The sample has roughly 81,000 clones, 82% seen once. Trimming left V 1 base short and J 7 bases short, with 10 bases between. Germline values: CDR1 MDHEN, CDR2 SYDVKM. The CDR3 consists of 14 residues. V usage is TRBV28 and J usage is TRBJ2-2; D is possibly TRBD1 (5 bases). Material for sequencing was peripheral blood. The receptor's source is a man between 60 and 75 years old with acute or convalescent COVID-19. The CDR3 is CASSLYGAHGELFF. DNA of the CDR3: TGTGCCAGCAGTTTATATGGGGCCCACGGGGAGCTGTTTTTT.